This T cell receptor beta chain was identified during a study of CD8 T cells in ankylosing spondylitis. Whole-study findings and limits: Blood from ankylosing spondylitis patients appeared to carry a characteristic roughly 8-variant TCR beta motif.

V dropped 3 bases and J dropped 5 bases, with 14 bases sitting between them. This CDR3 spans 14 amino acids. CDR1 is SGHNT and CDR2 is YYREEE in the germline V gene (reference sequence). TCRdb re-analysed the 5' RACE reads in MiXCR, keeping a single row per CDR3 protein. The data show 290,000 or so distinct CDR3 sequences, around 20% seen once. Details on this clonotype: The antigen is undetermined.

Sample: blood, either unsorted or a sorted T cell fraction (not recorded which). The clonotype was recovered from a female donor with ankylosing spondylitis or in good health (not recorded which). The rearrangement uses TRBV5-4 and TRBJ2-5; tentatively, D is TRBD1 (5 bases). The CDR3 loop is CASSSRQRSETQYF. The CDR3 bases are TGTGCCAGCAGCTCTCGACAGCGTTCGGAGACCCAGTACTTC.